This TCR beta chain was identified in a study of identical twins. There are 16 residues in the CDR3. Germline CDR1 reads MNHNS; CDR2 reads SASEGT. V lost 4 bases and J lost 3; bases outside the gene matches: 12. MiXCR, applied by TCRdb to the 5' RACE reads, yields one record per CDR3 protein. There are some 250,000 distinct CDR3 sequences in the sample; roughly 13% occur only once, and roughly 4% lies in the top ten. This same sample was also taken into another study, of yellow fever vaccine responses in identical twins.

The clonotype comes from a woman younger than 30 in good health. Sequenced sample: memory (CD45RO+) T cells sorted from blood. The rearrangement joins TRBV6-1 to TRBJ2-7, with TRBD1 matching 7 bases. The chain's CDR3 is CASSADRVGGYYEQYF. The CDR3, as DNA: TGTGCCAGCAGTGCTGACAGGGTAGGGGGCTACTACGAGCAGTACTTC.